The clone carrying this TCR beta chain was observed a few times. Its antigen is still unknown. TCRdb fed the 5' RACE reads into MiXCR, producing one record per CDR3 protein. The table lists about 300,000 distinct CDR3 sequences, 3% to 4.5% of them singletons. This specimen belongs to a study of T cells after yellow fever vaccination. Notes on the study in general: Weaker overall, the secondary response nonetheless peaked faster (day 5 versus 15). A large majority of primary-vaccination clones showed up again after the booster (just under 97% CD4, almost 90% CD8). Contamination of FACS-sorted repertoires by abundant clonotypes from the bulk population could occur.

The V end was cut by 2 bases, the J end by 0 bases, with 13 bases between. Germline CDR1 KGHSH, CDR2 LQKENI. This CDR3 spans 16 amino acids. The gene calls are TRBV18 and TRBJ1-1, with D tentatively TRBD1 (5 bases). Sequencing was performed on PBMCs, taken 5 days after the yellow fever booster vaccination. The sequence was obtained from a man aged 18 to 29 who received the YFV17D yellow fever vaccine. DNA for the CDR3: TGTGCCAGCTCACCAGCGTCGGACACAATGAACACTGAAGCTTTCTTT. Translated, it gives CASSPASDTMNTEAFF.